This T cell receptor beta chain was obtained from a study of blood T cell repertoires in COVID-19 (dated by TCRdb to about 2020). Describing the broader study: Samples from collaborators originated in the United States, Italy and Spain and spanned both the acute and convalescent phases of COVID-19. The material from the prospective study consisted of cDNA or gDNA derived from T cells, B-cell-depleted T cells, or PBMCs. Subjects who had been exposed to COVID-19, were actively infected with it, or had recovered from it provided the deeply sampled blood TCRbeta repertoires that made up the dataset. The repertoires were released in a freely available public database meant as a resource for research on the immune response to SARS-CoV-2. The samples were drawn from two sources: the first 160 participants of the ongoing ImmuneRACE study, and over 1,000 subjects contributed by 6 global collaborators. Sample metadata almost always included a de-identified subject ID, COVID-19 status, age in years and sex. HLA class I and class II types, where available, came from metadata supplied by the sample provider rather than from assay-based typing. Overall study outcomes, separate from this receptor: The quantity of clinical and demographic metadata differed by source and by participant and was supplied without curation.

The immunoSEQ Assay, a bias-controlled multiplex PCR, was used to amplify TCRbeta CDR3 regions from genomic DNA. On the study's bioinformatics: Within the assay, amplification of reference gene primers was used to estimate how many nucleated cells each sample contained. To quantify the absolute abundance of each unique TCRbeta CDR3 rearrangement, sequence reads were collapsed and filtered. Productive Simpson clonality was computed per sample as the square root of Simpson's diversity index over productive rearrangements. TCRdb limited this immuneACCESS table to in-frame rearrangements with V and J called. A share of clones is missing; checked studies link under half to unresolved V genes, and the rest is unexplained. D and trimming come from the DNA, and the V and J calls and clone size come from that table. For this sample the table gives about 350,000 clones, of which about 92% were detected only once. 3% to 4.5% of the sample goes to the ten largest clones.

Clipping removes 7 bases from V and 3 bases from J, with 2 as the unmatched junction base count. The CDR1 and CDR2 encoded by the germline V gene (reference sequence) are SEHNR and FQNEAQ. From its cysteine to its phenylalanine, the CDR3 spans 13 amino acids. Only the CDR3 part of the read is kept: 39 bases, read in frame from the first base. With respect to this clone: The target of this receptor is not known. Nothing much larger sits one base from this clone, and base qualities are not available.

One collaborating source in Seattle enrolled patients during active infection and followed them longitudinally through the course of disease. Whole blood was collected in K2EDTA tubes by collaborating institutions according to the institutions' own protocols. For TCRbeta analysis, collaborators shipped samples as frozen whole blood, isolated PBMCs, or DNA extracted from either of those sample types. The rearranged chain carries TRBV7-9 and TRBJ1-1, with 10 bases matching TRBD1. Sample: peripheral blood. This receptor was identified in a woman in her fifties or sixties with COVID-19, enrolled during active disease. The DNA reads as follows: TGTGCCAGCAAGGACAGGGGGGACACTGAAGCTTTCTTT. Its protein reads: CASKDRGDTEAFF.